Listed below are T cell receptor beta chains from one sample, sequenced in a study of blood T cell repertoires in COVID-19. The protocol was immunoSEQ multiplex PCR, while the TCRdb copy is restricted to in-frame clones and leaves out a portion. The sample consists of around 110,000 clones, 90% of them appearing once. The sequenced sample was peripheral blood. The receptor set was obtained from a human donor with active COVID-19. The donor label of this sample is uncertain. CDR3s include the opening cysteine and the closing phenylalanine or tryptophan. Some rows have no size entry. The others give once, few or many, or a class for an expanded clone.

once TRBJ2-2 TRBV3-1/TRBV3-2 CASSPNQAPPGRGDTGELFF
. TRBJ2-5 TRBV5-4 CASSLGSRETQYF
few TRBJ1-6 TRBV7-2 CASSPNPPGSLNSPLHF
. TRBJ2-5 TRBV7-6 CASSPQRSSQETQYF
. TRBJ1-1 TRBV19 CASSNGWATEAFF
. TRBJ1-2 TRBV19 CASRSDRVGGYTF
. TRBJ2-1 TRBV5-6 CASSWYTAWDEQFF
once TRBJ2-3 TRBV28 CASRPWRGDGTDTQYF
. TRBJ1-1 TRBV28 CASSPQTRGAFF
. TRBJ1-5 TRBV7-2 CASSLGGPQPQHF
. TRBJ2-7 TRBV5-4 CASSLFGFHEQYF
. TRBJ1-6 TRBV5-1 CASSLDTGGNSPLHF
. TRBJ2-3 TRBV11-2 CASSLDETGTVSYF
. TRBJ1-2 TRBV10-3 CAISESGGAGGYTF
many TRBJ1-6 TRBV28 CASRPSRGVVVQTLHF
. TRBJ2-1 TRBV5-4 CASSLTSGGLFF
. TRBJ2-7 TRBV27 CASRRQGALYEQYF
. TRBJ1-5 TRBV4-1 CASSPFGQGNQPQHF
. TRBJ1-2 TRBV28 CASSFSRNYGYTF
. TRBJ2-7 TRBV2 CASSVKGGSTYEQYF
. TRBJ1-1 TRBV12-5 CASGLESLTEAFF
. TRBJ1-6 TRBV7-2 CASSSTLGGANSPLHF
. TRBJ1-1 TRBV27 CASSFNSGNTEAFF
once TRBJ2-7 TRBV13 CASSLAATYEQYF
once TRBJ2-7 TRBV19 CASSTPRGSSPGVQQYF
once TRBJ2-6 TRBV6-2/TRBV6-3 CASSPWGQSGANVLTF
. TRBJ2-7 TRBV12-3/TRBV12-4 CASSLAGGEQYF
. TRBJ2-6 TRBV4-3 CASSQDPVEGANVLTF
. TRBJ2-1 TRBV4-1 CASSQDGGTYNEQFF
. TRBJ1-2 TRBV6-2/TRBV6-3 CASSQDRGAGYTF
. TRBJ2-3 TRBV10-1 CASSEFTGSDTQYF
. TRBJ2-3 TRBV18 CASSPGLSATDTQYF
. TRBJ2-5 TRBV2 CASRLGQPIGQTQYF
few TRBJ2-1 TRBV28 CASSLIRESSYNEQFF
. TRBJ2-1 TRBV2 CAGALTTVEQFF
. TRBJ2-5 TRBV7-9 CASSLMYRGTQYF
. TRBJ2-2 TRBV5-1 CASKTTGQWDTGELFF
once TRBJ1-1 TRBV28 CASRNYRGENTEAFF
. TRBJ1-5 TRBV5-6 CASSLYWVGGNQPQHF
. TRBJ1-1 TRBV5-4 CASSLARGQNTEAFF
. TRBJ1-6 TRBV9 CASTRDRDSPLHF
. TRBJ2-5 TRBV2 CASSGQGARGETQYF
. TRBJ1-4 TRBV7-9 CASSTDRGVGTNEKLFF
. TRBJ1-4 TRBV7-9 CASSFPTGGYEKLFF
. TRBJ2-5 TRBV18 CASSPGQGMFSETQYF
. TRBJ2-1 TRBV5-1 CASQRGNSYNEQFF
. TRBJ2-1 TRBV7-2 CASSPQPLGQGANNEQFF
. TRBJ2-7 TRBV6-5 CASRKRGQGSYEQYF
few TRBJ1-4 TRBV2 CASSATGTNEKLFF
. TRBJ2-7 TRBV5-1 CASTGTVGPYEQYF
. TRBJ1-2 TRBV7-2 CASSLARTGLAGYTF
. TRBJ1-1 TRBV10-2 CASSEFMGAQGITVNTEAFF
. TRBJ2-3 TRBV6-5 CASSYSGRGRADTQYF
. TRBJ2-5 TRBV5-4 CASSLERVQETQYF
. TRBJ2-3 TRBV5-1 CASSLALGTDTQYF
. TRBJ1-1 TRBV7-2 CASSLGRGNTEAFF
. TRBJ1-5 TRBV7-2 CASSAVQGSNQPQHF
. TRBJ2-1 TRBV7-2 CASRPSGDNEQFF
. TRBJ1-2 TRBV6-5 CASSFPGTATYGYTF